The 18 T cell receptor beta chains listed next were all sequenced from one sample in a study of control samples from healthy donors and cancer patients. Only in-frame clones appear in the TCRdb table, and some are missing; sequencing was by immunoSEQ multiplex PCR. The sample consists of about 19,000 clones, roughly 80% of them appearing once. The sample consisted of PBMCs. Receptor source: a man at least 80 years old with head and neck cancer.

The chain joins TRBV7-9 to TRBJ1-1, with a possible D match to TRBD1 (5 bases). CDR3 length: 15 residues. Germline lookup yields CDR1 SEHNR and CDR2 FQNEAQ (reference sequence). Between the trimmed V and J ends, which lost 5 bases and 1 base, there was a span of 14 bases. CDR3 in DNA: TGTGCCAGCAGCAAAGGGGAGGCGGGGAACACTGAAGCTTTCTTT. It yields the protein CASSKGEAGNTEAFF.

This rearrangement joins TRBV9 to TRBJ1-4, with 8 positions matching TRBD1. V trimming: 3 bases; J trimming: 3 bases; junction bases outside the gene matches: 4. This CDR3 has 15 residues. Germline V gene sequence: CDR1 SGDLS, CDR2 YYNGEE. The CDR3 DNA is TGTGCCAGCAGCGCCAGGGGGCCAGCTAATGAAAAACTGTTTTTT. This gives the protein CASSARGPANEKLFF. The variable domain in full, with the rest retrieved from reference TRBV9 and TRBJ1-4, is DSGVTQTPKHLITATGQRVTLRCSPRSGDLSVYWYQQSLDQGLQFLIQYYNGEERAKGNILERFSAQQFPDLHSELNLSSLELGDSALYFCASSARGPANEKLFFGSGTQLSVL.

The CDR3 DNA reads TGTGCCAGCTCCGGAAACACCATATATTTT. This encodes CASSGNTIYF. The chain carries TRBV6-6 and TRBJ1-3, with D hard to call. V lost 8 bases to trimming and J lost 4 bases, with 3 bases between them. CDR3 length: 10 amino acids. Germline lookup yields CDR1 MNHNY and CDR2 SVGAGI (reference sequence).

The CDR3 nucleotides are TGTGCCAGCAGCGGTAACAGGGGGAGGCGAGAGACCCAGTACTTC. Translation: CASSGNRGRRETQYF. This chain connects TRBV3-1 (or the pseudogene TRBV3-2) to TRBJ2-5; 8 nucleotides match TRBD1. CDR1 is LGHDT and CDR2 is YNNKEL in the germline V gene (reference sequence). The CDR3 is made up of 15 amino acids. Unmatched junction bases numbered 9, after V lost 5 bases and J lost 4 bases.

V is TRBV24-1 and J is TRBJ2-3; 7 bases fit TRBD1. The CDR3 covers 14 residues. Germline CDR1 reads KGHDR; CDR2 reads SFDVKD. With V trimmed by 4 bases and J by 5 bases, 5 bases remained unmatched. In nucleotides, the CDR3 is TGTGCCACCAGTGACCCGACAGGGAGAGATACGCAGTATTTT. Protein product: CATSDPTGRDTQYF.

The CDR3: CASNTGGFSTDTQYF. CDR3 in DNA: TGTGCCAGCAACACGGGGGGGTTCAGCACAGATACGCAGTATTTT. The genes are TRBV5-4 and TRBJ2-3, with TRBD2 matching 8 bases. Unmatched junction bases numbered 6, after V lost 6 bases and J lost 0 bases. CDR1 is SGHNT and CDR2 is YYREEE in the germline V gene (reference sequence). The CDR3 consists of 15 residues.

The rearrangement joins TRBV6-1 to TRBJ1-6; D gene unclear. V was pared by 1 base and J by 7 bases, with 8 bases between. Per the germline V gene, CDR1 is MNHNS and CDR2 is SASEGT. The CDR3 runs to 14 residues. CDR3 in DNA: TGTGCCAGCAGTGAAGTGGCAAGGAATTCACCCCTCCACTTT. This encodes CASSEVARNSPLHF.

The chain couples TRBV11-1 to TRBJ2-5; either TRBD1 or TRBD2 may supply D (6 bases each). V lost 3 bases and J lost 5, with 16 bases in between. Germline V gives CDR1 SGHAT, CDR2 FQDESV (reference sequence). This CDR3 has 15 amino acids. The CDR3 DNA follows: TGTGCCAGCAGCTTGGGGGGCCAGGTCACGGAGACCCAGTACTTC. Translating it yields CASSLGGQVTETQYF. Together with reference TRBV11-1 and TRBJ2-5, the CDR3 gives the full variable domain: EAEVAQSPRYKITEKSQAVAFWCDPISGHATLYWYRQILGQGPELLVQFQDESVVDDSQLPKDRFSAERLKGVDSTLKIQPAELGDSAMYLCASSLGGQVTETQYFGPGTRLLVL.

The chain has TRBV11-3 and TRBJ2-3; D may be TRBD2 (6 bases). V lost 3 bases, J lost 1 base, and 8 bases lay in between. This CDR3 region has 14 residues. From germline, CDR1 is SGHNT and CDR2 YENEEA. The DNA for the CDR3 is TGTGCCAGCAGCTTTAGCGGCCGCACAGATACGCAGTATTTT. It specifies CASSFSGRTDTQYF.

The chain recombines TRBV9 with TRBJ2-2; 8 bases align to TRBD1. The CDR3 has 17 amino acids. Germline V gene lookup returns CDR1 SGDLS and CDR2 YYNGEE. The J segment lost 6 bases and the V segment lost 0 bases, leaving 10 bases of the junction unmatched. Here the CDR3 reads CASSVEDRAKSAGELFF. In nucleotides, the CDR3 is TGTGCCAGCAGCGTAGAGGACAGGGCGAAGAGCGCCGGGGAGCTGTTTTTT.

V usage is TRBV29-1 and J usage is TRBJ1-1, with a tentative D call TRBD1 (6 bases). V was pared by 2 bases and J by 5 bases, with 15 bases between. This CDR3 comprises 14 residues. CDR1 and CDR2 (germline): SQVTM, ANQGSEA. The CDR3 bases are TGCAGCGTTGAACTAACAGGGAAAGGGACTGAAGCTTTCTTT. Its protein product is CSVELTGKGTEAFF.

V usage is TRBV5-1 and J usage is TRBJ1-3; D may be TRBD1 (5 bases). V was pared by 1 base and J by 0 bases, with 8 bases between. CDR3 size: 15 residues. From germline, CDR1 is SGHRS and CDR2 YFSETQ. The CDR3 coding sequence is TGCGCCAGCAGCTTGTTCGGGGGCTCTGGAAACACCATATATTTT. Translation: CASSLFGGSGNTIYF. The full variable domain, completed using reference TRBV5-1 and TRBJ1-3, is KAGVTQTPRYLIKTRGQQVTLSCSPISGHRSVSWYQQTPGQGLQFLFEYFSETQRNKGNFPGRFSGRQFSNSRSEMNVSTLELGDSALYLCASSLFGGSGNTIYFGEGSWLTVV.

The gene calls are TRBV11-2 and TRBJ2-7; TRBD1 matches at 9 bases. This CDR3 is 16 amino acids long. V gave up 4 bases and J gave up 5 bases; unmatched junction bases: 12. The germline V gene has CDR1 SGHAT and CDR2 FQNNGV. CDR3 sequence: CASSSYRGRVINEQYF. The CDR3 nucleotides are TGTGCCAGCAGCTCCTACAGGGGGCGCGTAATCAACGAGCAGTACTTC.

This clone has more than one count but fewer than ten. The V and J genes are TRBV7-8 and TRBJ2-7; possible D gene TRBD1, 5 bases. V was pared by 1 base and J by 3 bases, with 7 bases between. Germline V lookup: CDR1 SGHVS, CDR2 FQNEAQ. The CDR3 consists of 13 residues. CDR3 region: CASSLGTNYEQYF. CDR3 bases: TGTGCCAGCAGCTTAGGGACAAACTACGAGCAGTACTTC.

This rearrangement joins TRBV27 to TRBJ2-7, with D possibly TRBD1 on 5 matching bases. The CDR3 length is 14 residues. The V and J ends lost 1 base and 3 bases respectively, with 10 bases between them. Germline CDR1 MNHEY, CDR2 SMNVEV (reference sequence). In DNA, the CDR3 is TGTGCCAGCAGTTTATGGGCAGGGAACTACGAGCAGTACTTC. As protein: CASSLWAGNYEQYF.

The chain uses TRBV27 and TRBJ2-7; 7 bases align to TRBD1. After removal of 3 bases from V and 5 bases from J, the junction contained 4 bases not matched to a gene. This CDR3 region has 13 residues. CDR1 and CDR2 (germline): MNHEY, SMNVEV (reference sequence). The DNA of the CDR3 is TGTGCCAGCAGTTTGGGACAGTTCGACGAGCAGTACTTC. It is translated as CASSLGQFDEQYF.

The V call is TRBV5-1, the J call TRBJ2-1, with 11 nucleotides matching TRBD2. There are 16 residues in the CDR3. The trim removed 1 base at V and 7 bases at J, leaving 7 bases unmatched. Germline V CDR1 and CDR2: SGHRS, YFSETQ. Written as DNA, the CDR3 is TGCGCCAGCAGCTTGTTTAGCGGGGGGGCCGGGAATGAGCAGTTCTTC. This codes for CASSLFSGGAGNEQFF.

The gene calls are TRBV7-9 and TRBJ2-7; 8 bases agree with TRBD1. This CDR3 spans 15 amino acids. V was clipped by 5 bases and J by 3 bases; unmatched bases: 9. Germline V gene data show CDR1 as SEHNR and CDR2 as FQNEAQ (reference sequence). The CDR3 protein is CASSPQQGGYYEQYF. The CDR3 nucleotides are TGTGCCAGCAGCCCACAACAGGGGGGATACTACGAGCAGTACTTC.